This T cell receptor beta chain was captured by sequencing in a study of regulatory T cells in long-lasting Graves disease. Points from the study as a whole: TRBV28 was favored in persistent disease, as were TRBJ1-2 and TRBJ2-5.

To make TCR beta libraries, researchers used iRepertoire HTBI primers and Arm-PCR of CDR3 regions. Each CDR3 protein is one row after TCRdb ran MiXCR on the multiplex PCR reads. The sample lists about 560,000 distinct CDR3 sequences, 16% occurring once. V was clipped by 2 bases and J by 4 bases, with 9 bases between them. The CDR3 sequence is 14 residues long. With respect to this clonotype: Its antigen is unknown.

Time point here: newly diagnosed GD, antithyroid drugs for less than 3 months. Extracted RNA from PBMCs served as the source of the TCR library. A further study also used this sample, focusing on T cells in Graves' hyperthyroidism and ophthalmopathy.

The TCR sequence derives from a man aged 18 to 30 with Graves disease. The source was peripheral blood mononuclear cells (PBMCs), collected at new diagnosis, from a patient treated with antithyroid drugs. The chain has TRBV12-3 or TRBV12-4 and TRBJ1-3; no clear D gene. The CDR3 DNA is TGTGCCAGCAGTTTAAGACTCCCCGGAAACACCATATATTTT. It translates to CASSLRLPGNTIYF.